The 4 T cell receptor beta chains presented below share a single source sample, sequenced in a study of T cell clones after liver transplantation. Libraries were prepared by immunoSEQ multiplex PCR; TCRdb keeps only in-frame clonotypes and omits some of them. The sample holds 72,000 or so clones, 83% seen once. The material was CD4+ T cells from blood, obtained at the 22-month timepoint. These receptor sequences come from a human patient who received a liver transplant. Certain T cells may be donor cells from the graft.

The chain links TRBV28 to TRBJ1-3; D unclear. The CDR3 is 15 amino acids. The germline V and J ends were trimmed by 5 bases and 1 base, with 12 bases remaining between them. Per the germline V gene, CDR1 is MDHEN and CDR2 is SYDVKM. CDR3 sequence: CASSPFTGSGNTIYF. CDR3 sequence (DNA): TGTGCCAGCAGTCCCTTTACGGGTTCTGGAAACACCATATATTTT.

A single count supports this clone. The CDR3 region is CASSPGLEREQYF. The CDR3 DNA sequence: TGCGCCAGCAGCCCTGGACTAGAACGCGAGCAGTACTTC. This chain uses TRBV5-1 with TRBJ2-7; 7 bases are shared with TRBD2. The germline CDR1 and CDR2 sequences are SGHRS and YFSETQ. The V segment lost 4 bases and the J segment 6 bases; nucleotides outside the gene matches: 7. This CDR3 is 13 amino acids long.

This chain uses TRBV11-2 with TRBJ2-3, with D perhaps matching TRBD1 or TRBD2 (5 bases each). The V end lost 7 bases, the J end lost 4 bases, and 21 bases lay between the germline ends. The CDR3 is made up of 16 amino acids. Germline-derived CDR1 and CDR2 are SGHAT and FQNNGV. CDR3 protein: CASTISLGERSDTQYF. The CDR3 bases are TGTGCCAGCACTATATCATTGGGGGAGAGGTCAGATACGCAGTATTTT.

This chain uses TRBV7-9 with TRBJ1-6; D might be TRBD1 (5 bases). Looked up from germline, CDR1 is SEHNR and CDR2 is FQNEAQ (reference sequence). The CDR3 extends over 13 amino acids. V was cut by 5 bases and J by 8 bases, with 10 bases left in between. This chain's CDR3 is CASSPRGDSPLHF. The DNA for the CDR3 is TGTGCCAGCAGCCCGAGGGGAGATTCACCCCTCCACTTT.